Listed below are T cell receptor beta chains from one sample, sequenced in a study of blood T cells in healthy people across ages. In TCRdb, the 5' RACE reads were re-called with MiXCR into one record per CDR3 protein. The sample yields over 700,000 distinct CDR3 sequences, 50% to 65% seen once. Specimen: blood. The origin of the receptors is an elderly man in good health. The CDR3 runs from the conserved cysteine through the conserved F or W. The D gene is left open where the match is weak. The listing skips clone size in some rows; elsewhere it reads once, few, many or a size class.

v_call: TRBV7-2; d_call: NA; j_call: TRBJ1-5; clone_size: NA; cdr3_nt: TGTGCCAGCAGCCGGGGGTGGCCGACAGTTGGCAATCAGCCCCAGCATTTT; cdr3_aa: CASSRGWPTVGNQPQHF
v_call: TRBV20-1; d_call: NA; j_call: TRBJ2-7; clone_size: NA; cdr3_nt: TGCAGTGCGTCACAGGATATTGGGGAGTACTTC; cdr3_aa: CSASQDIGEYF
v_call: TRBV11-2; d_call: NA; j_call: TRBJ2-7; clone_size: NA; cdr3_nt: TGTGCCAGCAGCTTTCTAGGCAGAAGTGGGTCCTACGAGCAGTACTTC; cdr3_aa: CASSFLGRSGSYEQYF
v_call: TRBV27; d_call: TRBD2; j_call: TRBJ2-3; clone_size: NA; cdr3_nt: TGTGCCAGCAGTTCGCGAGCGGGAGAAGGCACAGATACGCAGTATTTT; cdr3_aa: CASSSRAGEGTDTQYF
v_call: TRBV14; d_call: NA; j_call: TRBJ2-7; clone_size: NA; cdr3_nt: TGTGCCAGCAGCCCTCAAGGATCTAGTCGGCAGTACTTC; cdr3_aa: CASSPQGSSRQYF
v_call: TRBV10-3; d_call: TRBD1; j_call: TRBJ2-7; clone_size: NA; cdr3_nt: TGTGCCATCGTAGTAGGGGACAGGGTGGCGGGAGAGCAGTACTTC; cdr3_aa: CAIVVGDRVAGEQYF
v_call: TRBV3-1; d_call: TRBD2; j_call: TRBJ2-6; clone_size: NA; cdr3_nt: TGTGCCTCACGGGGGGGAGGGGCCAACGTCCTGACTTTC; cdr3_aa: CASRGGGANVLTF
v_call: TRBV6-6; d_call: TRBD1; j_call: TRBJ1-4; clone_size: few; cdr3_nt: TGTGCCAGCAGCCAAAAACAGGGGTACTATGAAAAACTGTTTTTT; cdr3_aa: CASSQKQGYYEKLFF
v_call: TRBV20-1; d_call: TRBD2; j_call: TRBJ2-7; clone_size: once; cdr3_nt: TGCAGTGCTAGTCGGTCCCTAGCGGGAGGGCGTGAGCAGTACTTC; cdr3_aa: CSASRSLAGGREQYF
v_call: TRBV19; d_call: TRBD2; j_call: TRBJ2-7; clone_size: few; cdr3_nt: TGTGCCAGTACCCGGGGGGGTTACTCCTACAATGAGCAGTACTTC; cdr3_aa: CASTRGGYSYNEQYF
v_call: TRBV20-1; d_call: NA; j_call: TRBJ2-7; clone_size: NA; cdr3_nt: TGCAGTGCTAGAGATCAAGGGAGGTCCTACGAGCAGTACTTC; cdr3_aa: CSARDQGRSYEQYF
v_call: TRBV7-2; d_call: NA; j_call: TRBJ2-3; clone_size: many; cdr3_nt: TGTGCCAGCAGCGTTAGTGGGCAGGGCACAGATACGCAGTATTTT; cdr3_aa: CASSVSGQGTDTQYF
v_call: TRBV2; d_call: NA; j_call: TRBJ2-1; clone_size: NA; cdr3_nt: TGTGCCAGCAGTGCATACAGGGGAGGGGACTCCTACAATGAGCAGTTCTTC; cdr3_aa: CASSAYRGGDSYNEQFF
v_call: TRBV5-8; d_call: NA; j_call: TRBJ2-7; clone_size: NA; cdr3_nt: TGTGCCAGCAGCATTCCCCCGGCCCGGGACGAGCAGTACTTC; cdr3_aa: CASSIPPARDEQYF
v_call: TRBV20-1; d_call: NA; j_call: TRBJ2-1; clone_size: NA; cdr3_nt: TGCAGTGCTAGGCTTGTTGGGAATGAGCAGTTCTTC; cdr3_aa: CSARLVGNEQFF
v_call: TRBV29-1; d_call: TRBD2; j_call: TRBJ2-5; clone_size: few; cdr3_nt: TGCAGCGTTGAAGATCGGGGACTAGCGGAAGAGACCCAGTACTTC; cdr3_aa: CSVEDRGLAEETQYF
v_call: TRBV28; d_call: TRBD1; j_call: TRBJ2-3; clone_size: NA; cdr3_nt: TGTGCCAGCGGCCGGACAGGGAGGACAGATACGCAGTATTTT; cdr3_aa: CASGRTGRTDTQYF
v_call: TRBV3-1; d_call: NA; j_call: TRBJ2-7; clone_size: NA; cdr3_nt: TGTGCCAGCAGCCAAGATAACCCCGACGAGCAGTACTTC; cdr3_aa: CASSQDNPDEQYF
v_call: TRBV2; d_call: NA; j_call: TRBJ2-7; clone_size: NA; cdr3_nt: TGTGCCAGCAGTGAAGCTCGACAGAGTTACGAGCAGTACTTC; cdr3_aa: CASSEARQSYEQYF
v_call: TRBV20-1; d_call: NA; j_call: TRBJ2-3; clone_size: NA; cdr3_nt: TGCAGTGCTCCTTGGGGGAATACGCAGTATTTT; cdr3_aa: CSAPWGNTQYF
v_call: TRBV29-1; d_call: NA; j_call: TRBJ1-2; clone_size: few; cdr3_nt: TGCAGCGTTGAAGATCTTCAAAGGGGGGCAAAAACTAACTATGGCTACACCTTC; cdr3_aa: CSVEDLQRGAKTNYGYTF
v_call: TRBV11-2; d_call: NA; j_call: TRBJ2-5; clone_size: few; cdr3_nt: TGTGCCAGCAGCTTAGACCGGGGACTCCAAGAGACCCAGTACTTC; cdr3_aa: CASSLDRGLQETQYF
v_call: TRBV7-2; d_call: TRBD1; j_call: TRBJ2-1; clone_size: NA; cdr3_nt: TGTGCCAGCAGCTTACGGACAGGGGGAAGACATGAGCAGTTCTTC; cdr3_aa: CASSLRTGGRHEQFF
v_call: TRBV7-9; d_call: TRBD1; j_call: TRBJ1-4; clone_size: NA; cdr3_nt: TGTGCCAGCAGCTTTCCGGGACAGGGAACAACTAATGAAAAACTGTTTTTT; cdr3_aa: CASSFPGQGTTNEKLFF
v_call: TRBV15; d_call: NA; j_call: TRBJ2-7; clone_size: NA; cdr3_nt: TGTGCCACCAGCAGAGATCGTGGGGGCGCCTACAATGAGCAGTACTTC; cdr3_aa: CATSRDRGGAYNEQYF
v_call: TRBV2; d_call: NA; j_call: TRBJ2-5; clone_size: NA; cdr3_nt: TGTGCCAGCAGATTGGCGCCTACCCCCCAAGAGACCCAGTACTTC; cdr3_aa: CASRLAPTPQETQYF
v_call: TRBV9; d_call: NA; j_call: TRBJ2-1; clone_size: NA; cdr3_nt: TGTGCCAGCAGCGTAGGGGTAGACGGCAATGAGCAGTTCTTC; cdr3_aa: CASSVGVDGNEQFF
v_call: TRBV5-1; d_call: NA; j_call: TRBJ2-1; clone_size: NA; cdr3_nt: TGCGCCAGCAGCTTGAAATCCGGGGTGAATGAGCAGTTCTTC; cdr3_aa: CASSLKSGVNEQFF
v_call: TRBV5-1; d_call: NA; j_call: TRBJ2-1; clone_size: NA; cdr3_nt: TGCGCCAGCAGCTCGGGGGTAGGGGGCAATTATGAGCAGTTCTTC; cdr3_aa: CASSSGVGGNYEQFF
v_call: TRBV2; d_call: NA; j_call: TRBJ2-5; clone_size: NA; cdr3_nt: TGTGCCAGCAGTAACAAAGAGACCCAGTACTTC; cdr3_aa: CASSNKETQYF
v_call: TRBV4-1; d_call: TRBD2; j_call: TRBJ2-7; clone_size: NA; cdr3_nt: TGCGCCAGCAGCCTTGGACTAGCGGCTCCTGGGGCCTACGAGCAGTACTTC; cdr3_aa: CASSLGLAAPGAYEQYF
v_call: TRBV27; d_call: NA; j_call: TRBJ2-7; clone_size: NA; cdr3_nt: TGTGCCACCGGACTGTTGGGTGCCTACGAGCAGTACTTC; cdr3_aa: CATGLLGAYEQYF
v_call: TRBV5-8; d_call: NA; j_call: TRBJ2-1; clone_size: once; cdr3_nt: TGTGCCAGCAGCTTGGGAAGGGGACATCTTAGGGATGAGCAGTTCTTC; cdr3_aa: CASSLGRGHLRDEQFF
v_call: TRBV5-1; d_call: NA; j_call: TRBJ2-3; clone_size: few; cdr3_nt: TGCGCCAGCAGCTTGGCCTGGGGTAGCCCCCCAGGTACGCAGTATTTT; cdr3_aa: CASSLAWGSPPGTQYF
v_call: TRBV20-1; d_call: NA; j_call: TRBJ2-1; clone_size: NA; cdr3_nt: TGCAGTGCTCCTCACCCTGACAGAGCTTCCTACAATGAGCAGTTCTTC; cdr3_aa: CSAPHPDRASYNEQFF
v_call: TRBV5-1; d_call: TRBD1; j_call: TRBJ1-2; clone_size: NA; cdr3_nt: TGCGCCAGCAGCCCCGGGACAGCTCCTCCGAGCTATGGCTACACCTTC; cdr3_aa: CASSPGTAPPSYGYTF
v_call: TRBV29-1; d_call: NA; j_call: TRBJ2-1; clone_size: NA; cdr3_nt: TGCGGCGTTCTCCGACAGCCACTGCCCAACAATGAGCAGTTCTTC; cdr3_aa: CGVLRQPLPNNEQFF
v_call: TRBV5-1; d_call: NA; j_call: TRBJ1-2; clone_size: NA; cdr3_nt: TGCGCCAGCAGCTTGGTCGCAGACTATGGCTACACCTTC; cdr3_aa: CASSLVADYGYTF
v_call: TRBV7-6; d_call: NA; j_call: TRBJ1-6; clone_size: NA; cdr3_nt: TGTGCCAGCAGCTTAGGTGCCCAGGGAAATTCACCCCTCCACTTT; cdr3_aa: CASSLGAQGNSPLHF
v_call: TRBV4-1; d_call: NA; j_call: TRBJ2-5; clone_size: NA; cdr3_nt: TGCGCCAGCAGCCAAGACCCACCCGGGACTCCGTACCAAGAGACCCAGTACTTC; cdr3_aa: CASSQDPPGTPYQETQYF
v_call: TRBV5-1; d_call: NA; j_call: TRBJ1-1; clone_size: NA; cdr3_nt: TGCGCCAGCAGCGTGGAAAGACAGACTGAAGCTTTCTTT; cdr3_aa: CASSVERQTEAFF
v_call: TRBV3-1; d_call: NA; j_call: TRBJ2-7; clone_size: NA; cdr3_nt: TGTGCCAGCAGCTCCGATCGGATTCCCTACGAGCAGTACTTC; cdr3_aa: CASSSDRIPYEQYF
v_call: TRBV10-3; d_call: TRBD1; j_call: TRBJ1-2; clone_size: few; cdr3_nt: TGTGCCATCAGTGTCGGCCAGGGGGCCTCTGGCTACACCTTC; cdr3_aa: CAISVGQGASGYTF
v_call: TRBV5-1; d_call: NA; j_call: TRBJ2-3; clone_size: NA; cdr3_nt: TGCGCCAGCAGCCCTCTCACCACAGATACGCAGTATTTT; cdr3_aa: CASSPLTTDTQYF
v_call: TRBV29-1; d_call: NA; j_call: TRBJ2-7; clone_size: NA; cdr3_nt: TGCAGCGTTCGGATGGGGGGTATCGCCTACGAGCAGTACTTC; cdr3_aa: CSVRMGGIAYEQYF
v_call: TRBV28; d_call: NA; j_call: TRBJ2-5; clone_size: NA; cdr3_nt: TGTGCCAGCCCTAGCAATGAGCAGTACTTC; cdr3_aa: CASPSNEQYF
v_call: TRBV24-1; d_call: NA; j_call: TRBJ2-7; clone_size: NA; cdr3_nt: TGTGCCACCAGTGATCCGGGACGGGGAGGCGAGCAGTACTTC; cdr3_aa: CATSDPGRGGEQYF
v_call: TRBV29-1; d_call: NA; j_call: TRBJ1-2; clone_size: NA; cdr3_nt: TGCAGCGCCGGCTCCCCAGGTGGTGGCTACACCTTC; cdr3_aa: CSAGSPGGGYTF
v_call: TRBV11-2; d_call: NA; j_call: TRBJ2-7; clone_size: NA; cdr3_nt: TGTGCCAGCAGCTTAGCTCGACAGAGCTACGAGCAGTACTTC; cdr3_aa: CASSLARQSYEQYF